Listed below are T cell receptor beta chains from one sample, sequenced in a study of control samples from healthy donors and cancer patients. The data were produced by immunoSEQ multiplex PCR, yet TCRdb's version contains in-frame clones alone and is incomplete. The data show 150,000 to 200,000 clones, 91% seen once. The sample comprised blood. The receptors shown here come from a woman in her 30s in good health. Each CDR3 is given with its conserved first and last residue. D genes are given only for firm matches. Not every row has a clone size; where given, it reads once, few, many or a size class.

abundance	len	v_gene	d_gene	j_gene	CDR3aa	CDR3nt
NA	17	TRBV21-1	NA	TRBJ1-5	CASSKALSWGAYQPQHF	TGTGCCAGCAGCAAAGCGCTTTCTTGGGGGGCCTATCAGCCCCAGCATTTT
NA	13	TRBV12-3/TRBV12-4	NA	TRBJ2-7	CASSTRGSYEQYF	TGTGCCAGCAGTACCAGGGGTTCCTACGAGCAGTACTTC
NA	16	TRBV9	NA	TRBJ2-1	CASSVVAGALNNEQFF	TGTGCCAGCAGCGTAGTTGCGGGGGCCCTTAACAATGAGCAGTTCTTC
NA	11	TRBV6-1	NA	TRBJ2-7	CASSETAEQYF	TGTGCCAGCAGTGAAACAGCCGAGCAGTACTTC
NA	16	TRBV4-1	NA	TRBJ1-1	CASSQMSGRENTEAFF	TGCGCCAGCAGCCAGATGTCAGGGCGGGAGAACACTGAAGCTTTCTTT
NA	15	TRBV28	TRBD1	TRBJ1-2	CASSFTSTGGSGYTF	TGTGCCAGCAGTTTCACGTCCACAGGGGGGAGTGGCTACACCTTC
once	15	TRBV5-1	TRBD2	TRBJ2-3	CASSRGLAGSDTQYF	TGCGCCAGCAGCAGGGGACTAGCGGGATCAGATACGCAGTATTTT
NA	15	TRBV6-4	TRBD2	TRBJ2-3	CASSETSGGSDTQYF	TGTGCCAGCAGTGAGACTAGCGGGGGTTCAGATACGCAGTATTTT
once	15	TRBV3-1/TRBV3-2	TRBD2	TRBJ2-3	CASSPTSGSTDTQYF	TGTGCCAGCAGTCCGACTAGCGGGAGCACAGATACGCAGTATTTT
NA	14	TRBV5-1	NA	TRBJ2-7	CASSLDLSSYEQYF	TGCGCCAGCAGCTTGGACCTGAGCTCCTACGAGCAGTACTTC
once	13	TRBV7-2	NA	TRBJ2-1	CASSLGSDNEQFF	TGTGCCAGCAGCTTAGGGTCAGACAATGAGCAGTTCTTC
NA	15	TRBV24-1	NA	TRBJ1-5	CATSDRQASNQPQHF	TGTGCCACCAGTGATCGGCAGGCTAGCAATCAGCCCCAGCATTTT
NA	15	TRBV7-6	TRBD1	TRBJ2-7	CASSSGQGTSYEQYF	TGTGCCAGCAGCTCGGGACAGGGGACCTCCTACGAGCAGTACTTC
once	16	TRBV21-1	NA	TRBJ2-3	CASSTASGRAVDTQYF	TGTGCCAGCAGCACGGCTAGCGGGAGGGCCGTAGATACGCAGTATTTT
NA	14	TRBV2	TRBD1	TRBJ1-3	CASSETGVGNTIYF	TGTGCCAGCAGTGAAACAGGGGTAGGAAACACCATATATTTT
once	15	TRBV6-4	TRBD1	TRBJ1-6	CASSDSGTGDSPLHF	TGTGCCAGCAGTGACTCCGGGACAGGGGATTCACCCCTCCACTTT
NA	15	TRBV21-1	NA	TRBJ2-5	CASSKNSGDQETQYF	TGTGCCAGCAGCAAAAATAGCGGGGACCAAGAGACCCAGTACTTC
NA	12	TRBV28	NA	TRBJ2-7	CASSLAGYEQYF	TGTGCCAGCAGTTTAGCCGGCTACGAGCAGTACTTC
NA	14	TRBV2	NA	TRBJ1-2	CASKGERRQNGYTF	TGTGCCAGCAAAGGGGAGCGGAGGCAGAATGGCTACACCTTC
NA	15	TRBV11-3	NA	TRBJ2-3	CASSPGTLSTDTQYF	TGTGCCAGCAGCCCCGGGACACTCAGCACAGATACGCAGTATTTT
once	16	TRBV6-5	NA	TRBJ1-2	CASSYSGGRANYGYTF	TGTGCCAGCAGTTACTCGGGGGGGCGAGCTAACTATGGCTACACCTTC
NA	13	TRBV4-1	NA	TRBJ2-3	CASSQVRGDTQYF	TGCGCCAGCAGCCAAGTAAGGGGAGATACGCAGTATTTT
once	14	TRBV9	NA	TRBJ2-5	CASSVGRRQETQYF	TGTGCCAGCAGCGTAGGGAGGAGGCAAGAGACCCAGTACTTC
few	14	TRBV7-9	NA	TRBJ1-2	CASSLGGAYYGYTF	TGTGCCAGCAGCTTAGGGGGCGCCTACTATGGCTACACCTTC
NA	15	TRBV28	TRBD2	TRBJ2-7	CASSLSGTSSYEQYF	TGTGCCAGCAGTTTAAGTGGGACTAGCAGCTACGAGCAGTACTTC
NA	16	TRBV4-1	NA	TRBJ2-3	CASSQGPRGGTDTQYF	TGCGCCAGCAGCCAAGGACCCAGGGGTGGCACAGATACGCAGTATTTT
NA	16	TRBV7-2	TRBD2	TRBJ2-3	CASSVRLAGNTDTQYF	TGTGCCAGCAGCGTGAGACTAGCGGGGAACACAGATACGCAGTATTTT
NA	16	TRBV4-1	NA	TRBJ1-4	CASSQDRGLTNEKLFF	TGCGCCAGCAGCCAAGATAGGGGCCTAACTAATGAAAAACTGTTTTTT
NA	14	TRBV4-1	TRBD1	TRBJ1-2	CASSQTGGGRGYTF	TGCGCCAGCAGCCAGACAGGGGGCGGGCGGGGCTACACCTTC
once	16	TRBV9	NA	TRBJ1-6	CASSVGREAYNSPLHF	TGTGCCAGCAGCGTAGGCAGGGAGGCCTATAATTCACCCCTCCACTTT
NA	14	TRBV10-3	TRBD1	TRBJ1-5	CAISEEGAGQPQHF	TGTGCCATCAGTGAAGAGGGGGCAGGTCAGCCCCAGCATTTT
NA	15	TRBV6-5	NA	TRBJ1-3	CASSYSGGRGNTIYF	TGTGCCAGCAGTTACTCGGGAGGGAGAGGAAACACCATATATTTT
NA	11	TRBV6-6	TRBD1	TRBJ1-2	CASATGESYTF	TGTGCCAGCGCCACAGGGGAGAGCTACACCTTC
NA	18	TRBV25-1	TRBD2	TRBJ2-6	CASSSPSGDFSGANVLTF	TGTGCCAGCAGTTCCCCTAGCGGAGATTTCTCTGGGGCCAACGTCCTGACTTTC
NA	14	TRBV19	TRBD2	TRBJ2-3	CASSDAGATDTQYF	TGTGCCAGTAGTGACGCGGGAGCTACAGATACGCAGTATTTT
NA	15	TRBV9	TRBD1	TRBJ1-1	CASSPMTGRDTEAFF	TGTGCCAGCAGCCCTATGACAGGGCGGGACACTGAAGCTTTCTTT
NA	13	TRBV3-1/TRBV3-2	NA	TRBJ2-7	CASSQGDSSEQYF	TGTGCCAGCAGCCAAGGGGACTCATCCGAGCAGTACTTC
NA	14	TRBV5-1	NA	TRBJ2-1	CASSLPKTENEQFF	TGCGCCAGCAGCTTGCCTAAGACGGAGAATGAGCAGTTCTTC
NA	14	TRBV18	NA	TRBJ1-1	CASSGEGRNTEAFF	TGTGCCAGCTCAGGTGAGGGCCGGAACACTGAAGCTTTCTTT
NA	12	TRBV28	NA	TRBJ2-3	CASRDFTDTQYF	TGTGCCAGCAGGGACTTCACAGATACGCAGTATTTT
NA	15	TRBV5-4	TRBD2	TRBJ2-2	CASSSGLANTGELFF	TGTGCCAGCAGCTCGGGACTAGCGAACACCGGGGAGCTGTTTTTT
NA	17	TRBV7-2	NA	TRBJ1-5	CASSLGQERGSNQPQHF	TGTGCCAGCAGCTTAGGCCAGGAAAGGGGTAGCAATCAGCCCCAGCATTTT
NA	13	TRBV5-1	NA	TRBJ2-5	CASSRQREETQYF	TGCGCCAGCAGCCGACAGCGGGAAGAGACCCAGTACTTC
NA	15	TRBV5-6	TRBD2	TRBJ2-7	CASSLTSGGAYEQYF	TGTGCCAGCAGCTTGACTAGCGGGGGGGCCTACGAGCAGTACTTC
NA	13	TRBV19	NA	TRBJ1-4	CASSSTFGEKLFF	TGTGCCAGTAGCTCGACGTTCGGCGAAAAACTGTTTTTT
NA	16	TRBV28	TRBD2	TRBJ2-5	CASRNPSGGGKETQYF	TGTGCCAGCAGAAACCCTAGCGGGGGGGGGAAAGAGACCCAGTACTTC
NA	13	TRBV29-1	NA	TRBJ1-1	CSVTSRGGTEAFF	TGCAGCGTTACGAGTAGGGGGGGGACTGAAGCTTTCTTT
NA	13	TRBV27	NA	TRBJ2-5	CASSFQTGETQYF	TGTGCCAGCAGTTTCCAGACGGGGGAGACCCAGTACTTC
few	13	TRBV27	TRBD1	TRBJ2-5	CASRRQGQETQYF	TGTGCCAGCAGAAGACAGGGTCAAGAGACCCAGTACTTC